The clone carrying this T cell receptor beta chain was detected a few times. As yet, its antigen is unknown. The data originate from a study of response to subunit inactivated influenza vaccine. Using its own MiXCR run on the RT-PCR reads, TCRdb lists one record per CDR3 protein. Here the sample spans around 750,000 distinct CDR3 sequences, 20% to 25% being singletons. Study results and caveats: The authors put forward the suggestion that each seasonal influenza vaccination may bring in only a limited number of new T cells.

The TCR originated in a man in his fifties who received an inactivated influenza vaccine. Sequenced here: PBMCs from blood, sampled roughly 5 days after vaccination.

For the CDR3, the DNA is TGTGCCACCAGTGATCGGGAAAACAATGAGCAGTTCTTC. Translating gives CATSDRENNEQFF. This rearrangement joins TRBV24-1 to TRBJ2-1; D may be TRBD2 (5 bases). Trimming cost V 3 bases and J 5 bases, with 7 bases left between them. CDR1 and CDR2 (germline): KGHDR, SFDVKD. The CDR3 consists of 13 residues.